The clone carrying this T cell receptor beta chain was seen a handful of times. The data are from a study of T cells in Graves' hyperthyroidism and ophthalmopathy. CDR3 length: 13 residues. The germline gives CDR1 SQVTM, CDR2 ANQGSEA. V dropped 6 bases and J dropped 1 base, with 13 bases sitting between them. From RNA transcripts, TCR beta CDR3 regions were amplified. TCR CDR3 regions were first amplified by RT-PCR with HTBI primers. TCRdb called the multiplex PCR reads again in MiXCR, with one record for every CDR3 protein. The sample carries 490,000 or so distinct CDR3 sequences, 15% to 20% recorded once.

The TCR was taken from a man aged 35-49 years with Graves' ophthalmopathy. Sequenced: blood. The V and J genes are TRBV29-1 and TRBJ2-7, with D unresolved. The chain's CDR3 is CSVSPPASYEQYF. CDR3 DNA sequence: TGCAGCGTCTCCCCCCCTGCATCCTACGAGCAGTACTTC.